This T cell receptor beta chain was sequenced for a study of blood T cell repertoires in COVID-19. Turning to the study itself: Material from acute and convalescent COVID-19 was sourced from the United States, Italy and Spain. The analysed material was cDNA or gDNA that came from T cells, B-cell-depleted T cells, or PBMCs.

The CDR3 runs 16 residues. Unmatched junction bases numbered 9, after V lost 4 bases and J lost 5 bases. Germline loops: CDR1 SGHRS, CDR2 YFSETQ. In the original workflow: The assay estimated nucleated cells by amplifying reference gene primers. Sequenced by immunoSEQ multiplex PCR; TCRdb stores in-frame clones only, minus some. V and J calls plus clone size are reproduced from that table; the DNA served to infer D and trimming. The sample has about 200,000 clones, roughly 82% seen once. Researchers sorted participants into cohorts using their self-reported clinical history. The genes are TRBV5-1 and TRBJ2-5, with 12 nucleotides matching TRBD2. Sequencing was carried out using PBMCs or T cells enriched from blood (not recorded which). The receptor was derived from a man in his forties with acute COVID-19. CDR3 DNA sequence: TGCGCCAGCAGCCTCGAAATAACTAGCGGGAGGGAGACCCAGTACTTC. Its protein product is CASSLEITSGRETQYF.